This is a list of T cell receptor beta chains from one sample in a study of T-cell reconstitution after alpha-beta-depleted transplantation in children. Each CDR3 protein is one row after TCRdb ran MiXCR on the PCR reads. This table holds approximately 170,000 distinct CDR3 sequences, over 8.5% found once. The material sequenced was PBMCs, taken before TCRalphabeta/CD19-depleted stem cell transplant. Receptors were obtained from a boy aged 2 to 9 with acute myeloid leukemia, due to receive a stem cell transplant. Each CDR3 is given with its conserved first and last residue. The order of the fields is V gene, D gene, J gene, clone size, CDR3 protein, CDR3 DNA. A D gene is named only where the DNA matches it firmly. The size of a clone is reported for some rows only, either as once, few or many, or as a class for expanded clones.

V gene: TRBV30
D gene: -
J gene: TRBJ1-6
clone size: -
CDR3 protein: CAWSVGAYNSPLHF
CDR3 DNA: TGTGCCTGGAGTGTGGGGGCCTATAATTCACCCCTCCACTTT

V gene: TRBV20-1
D gene: -
J gene: TRBJ2-3
clone size: many
CDR3 protein: CSARDHEGGDTDTQYF
CDR3 DNA: TGCAGTGCTAGAGATCATGAGGGAGGAGACACAGATACGCAGTATTTT

V gene: TRBV7-6
D gene: TRBD1
J gene: TRBJ1-1
clone size: many
CDR3 protein: CASSLWTGVNTEAFF
CDR3 DNA: TGTGCCAGCAGCTTGTGGACAGGGGTGAACACTGAAGCTTTCTTT

V gene: TRBV7-8
D gene: -
J gene: TRBJ2-1
clone size: many
CDR3 protein: CASSWVNFGAGIYNEQFF
CDR3 DNA: TGTGCCAGCAGCTGGGTGAATTTTGGGGCGGGGATATACAATGAGCAGTTCTTC

V gene: TRBV5-1
D gene: -
J gene: TRBJ2-7
clone size: many
CDR3 protein: CASSLGQTREQYF
CDR3 DNA: TGCGCCAGCAGCTTGGGACAAACGCGCGAGCAGTACTTC

V gene: TRBV20-1
D gene: -
J gene: TRBJ1-2
clone size: many
CDR3 protein: CSTKRDPPNYGYTF
CDR3 DNA: TGCAGTACCAAAAGGGACCCTCCTAACTATGGCTACACCTTC

V gene: TRBV20-1
D gene: -
J gene: TRBJ1-1
clone size: many
CDR3 protein: CSARGPAGEAFF
CDR3 DNA: TGCAGTGCTAGAGGGCCGGCAGGGGAAGCTTTCTTT

V gene: TRBV28
D gene: -
J gene: TRBJ2-5
clone size: many
CDR3 protein: CASREWTDQETQYF
CDR3 DNA: TGTGCCAGCAGGGAATGGACAGATCAAGAGACCCAGTACTTC

V gene: TRBV29-1
D gene: -
J gene: TRBJ2-1
clone size: many
CDR3 protein: CSVEDFVGEAEQFF
CDR3 DNA: TGCAGCGTTGAAGACTTTGTCGGGGAGGCCGAGCAGTTCTTC

V gene: TRBV9
D gene: -
J gene: TRBJ2-2
clone size: many
CDR3 protein: CASSALTLANTGELFF
CDR3 DNA: TGTGCCAGCAGCGCTCTGACCCTCGCGAACACCGGGGAGCTGTTTTTT

V gene: TRBV20-1
D gene: TRBD2
J gene: TRBJ2-2
clone size: many
CDR3 protein: CSARNPGERGNTGELFF
CDR3 DNA: TGCAGTGCTAGAAACCCCGGGGAGCGGGGGAACACCGGGGAGCTGTTTTTT

V gene: TRBV7-8
D gene: -
J gene: TRBJ2-5
clone size: many
CDR3 protein: CASSLAPGAQYF
CDR3 DNA: TGTGCCAGCAGCTTAGCGCCGGGGGCCCAGTACTTC

V gene: TRBV21-1
D gene: -
J gene: TRBJ2-1
clone size: many
CDR3 protein: CASSKVPVGAYNEQFF
CDR3 DNA: TGTGCCAGCAGCAAAGTTCCTGTCGGCGCGTACAATGAGCAGTTCTTC

V gene: TRBV20-1
D gene: -
J gene: TRBJ2-7
clone size: many
CDR3 protein: CSASAVSYEQYF
CDR3 DNA: TGCAGTGCTAGCGCCGTTTCCTACGAGCAGTACTTC

V gene: TRBV2
D gene: TRBD2
J gene: TRBJ2-1
clone size: -
CDR3 protein: CTSSLGNTGTSGHNEQFF
CDR3 DNA: TGTACCAGCAGCCTTGGTAATACCGGGACTAGCGGACACAATGAGCAGTTCTTC

V gene: TRBV28
D gene: TRBD1
J gene: TRBJ2-1
clone size: few
CDR3 protein: CASSFTPGQVNEQFF
CDR3 DNA: TGTGCCAGCAGTTTTACCCCGGGACAGGTGAATGAGCAGTTCTTC

V gene: TRBV27
D gene: -
J gene: TRBJ2-7
clone size: many
CDR3 protein: CASSRRAGPHEQYF
CDR3 DNA: TGTGCCAGCAGTCGCCGGGCAGGTCCCCACGAGCAGTACTTC

V gene: TRBV7-2
D gene: -
J gene: TRBJ1-5
clone size: many
CDR3 protein: CASSLRHWGNQPQHF
CDR3 DNA: TGTGCCAGCAGCTTACGACATTGGGGCAATCAGCCCCAGCATTTT

V gene: TRBV7-2
D gene: -
J gene: TRBJ2-2
clone size: many
CDR3 protein: CASSSPNTGELFF
CDR3 DNA: TGTGCCAGCAGCTCCCCAAACACCGGGGAGCTGTTTTTT

V gene: TRBV5-1
D gene: TRBD1
J gene: TRBJ2-3
clone size: many
CDR3 protein: CASSPYGQERDTQYF
CDR3 DNA: TGCGCCAGCAGCCCGTATGGACAGGAGAGGGATACGCAGTATTTT

V gene: TRBV20-1
D gene: -
J gene: TRBJ1-1
clone size: many
CDR3 protein: CSAKRRAKTEAFF
CDR3 DNA: TGCAGTGCTAAGCGGAGGGCAAAAACTGAAGCTTTCTTT

V gene: TRBV7-2
D gene: -
J gene: TRBJ2-1
clone size: many
CDR3 protein: CASSLGEYSDEQFF
CDR3 DNA: TGTGCCAGCAGCTTAGGGGAGTACTCGGATGAGCAGTTCTTC

V gene: TRBV20-1
D gene: TRBD2
J gene: TRBJ2-2
clone size: many
CDR3 protein: CSARGGLAGIRTGELFF
CDR3 DNA: TGCAGTGCTAGAGGGGGACTAGCGGGGATCCGAACCGGGGAGCTGTTTTTT

V gene: TRBV7-9
D gene: -
J gene: TRBJ2-3
clone size: -
CDR3 protein: CASRRSEADTQYF
CDR3 DNA: TGTGCCAGCAGGAGGTCTGAAGCGGATACGCAGTATTTT

V gene: TRBV20-1
D gene: -
J gene: TRBJ2-1
clone size: many
CDR3 protein: CSARSPVDNEQFF
CDR3 DNA: TGCAGTGCTAGAAGCCCCGTTGACAATGAGCAGTTCTTC

V gene: TRBV5-1
D gene: TRBD1
J gene: TRBJ2-3
clone size: many
CDR3 protein: CASSWDRRPDTQYF
CDR3 DNA: TGCGCCAGCAGCTGGGACAGGAGGCCAGATACGCAGTATTTT

V gene: TRBV5-5
D gene: TRBD1
J gene: TRBJ2-3
clone size: many
CDR3 protein: CASSLVGRTGGFRDTQYF
CDR3 DNA: TGTGCCAGCAGCTTGGTGGGACGGACAGGGGGCTTCCGGGATACGCAGTATTTT

V gene: TRBV7-2
D gene: -
J gene: TRBJ2-3
clone size: many
CDR3 protein: CASSLQSSTDTQYF
CDR3 DNA: TGTGCCAGCAGCTTACAGAGTAGCACAGATACGCAGTATTTT

V gene: TRBV7-3
D gene: -
J gene: TRBJ2-2
clone size: many
CDR3 protein: CASRGGQNTGELFF
CDR3 DNA: TGTGCCAGCAGGGGGGGGCAGAACACCGGGGAGCTGTTTTTT

V gene: TRBV6-5
D gene: -
J gene: TRBJ1-5
clone size: many
CDR3 protein: CASSYSQGSQPQHF
CDR3 DNA: TGTGCCAGCAGTTACTCGCAGGGGAGTCAGCCCCAGCATTTT

V gene: TRBV4-1
D gene: TRBD1
J gene: TRBJ1-4
clone size: many
CDR3 protein: CASSQVVGQGYEKLFF
CDR3 DNA: TGCGCCAGCAGCCAAGTAGTGGGACAGGGGTATGAAAAACTGTTTTTT

V gene: TRBV20-1
D gene: -
J gene: TRBJ2-3
clone size: many
CDR3 protein: CSAGDSADTQYF
CDR3 DNA: TGCAGTGCGGGGGACTCCGCAGATACGCAGTATTTT

V gene: TRBV4-2
D gene: -
J gene: TRBJ1-1
clone size: many
CDR3 protein: CASSQGGGAEAFF
CDR3 DNA: TGTGCCAGCAGCCAAGGAGGGGGGGCCGAAGCTTTCTTT

V gene: TRBV7-8
D gene: TRBD1
J gene: TRBJ2-2
clone size: many
CDR3 protein: CASSSRTGKLFF
CDR3 DNA: TGTGCCAGCAGCTCCAGGACAGGGAAGCTGTTTTTT

V gene: TRBV5-1
D gene: -
J gene: TRBJ2-1
clone size: many
CDR3 protein: CASSPGLSHNEQFF
CDR3 DNA: TGCGCCAGCAGCCCCGGACTATCCCACAATGAGCAGTTCTTC

V gene: TRBV5-1
D gene: -
J gene: TRBJ2-2
clone size: many
CDR3 protein: CASTNTGELFF
CDR3 DNA: TGCGCCAGCACCAATACCGGGGAGCTGTTTTTT

V gene: TRBV20-1
D gene: -
J gene: TRBJ2-3
clone size: many
CDR3 protein: CSASSRSGGDTQYF
CDR3 DNA: TGCAGTGCTAGTAGCCGCAGCGGAGGAGATACGCAGTATTTT

V gene: TRBV4-1
D gene: -
J gene: TRBJ2-3
clone size: many
CDR3 protein: CASSQENGGTLTDTQYF
CDR3 DNA: TGCGCCAGCAGCCAAGAAAACGGGGGGACACTCACAGATACGCAGTATTTT

V gene: TRBV7-2
D gene: TRBD2
J gene: TRBJ2-3
clone size: many
CDR3 protein: CASSLRGTSPTDTQYF
CDR3 DNA: TGTGCCAGCAGCTTACGTGGGACTAGCCCCACAGATACGCAGTATTTT

V gene: TRBV2
D gene: -
J gene: TRBJ1-1
clone size: -
CDR3 protein: CASSYHPNTEAFF
CDR3 DNA: TGTGCCAGCAGTTATCACCCGAACACTGAAGCTTTCTTT

V gene: TRBV28
D gene: TRBD2
J gene: TRBJ2-3
clone size: many
CDR3 protein: CASSYSGGVADTQYF
CDR3 DNA: TGTGCCAGCAGTTATAGCGGGGGGGTGGCAGATACGCAGTATTTT

V gene: TRBV7-2
D gene: -
J gene: TRBJ2-5
clone size: many
CDR3 protein: CASSGRRAEETQYF
CDR3 DNA: TGTGCCAGCAGCGGTCGGAGGGCGGAAGAGACCCAGTACTTC

V gene: TRBV5-1
D gene: TRBD1
J gene: TRBJ1-1
clone size: -
CDR3 protein: CASSSGQGTEAFF
CDR3 DNA: TGCGCCAGCAGCTCAGGACAGGGGACCGAAGCTTTCTTT

V gene: TRBV10-3
D gene: -
J gene: TRBJ1-5
clone size: many
CDR3 protein: CATRPQGESNQPQHF
CDR3 DNA: TGTGCCACCCGCCCTCAAGGGGAGAGCAATCAGCCCCAGCATTTT

V gene: TRBV19
D gene: -
J gene: TRBJ2-2
clone size: few
CDR3 protein: CASSLQGSGELFF
CDR3 DNA: TGTGCCAGTAGTCTCCAGGGGTCCGGGGAGCTGTTTTTT

V gene: TRBV7-8
D gene: -
J gene: TRBJ1-4
clone size: many
CDR3 protein: CASSYEGAQGGEKLFF
CDR3 DNA: TGTGCCAGCAGCTACGAAGGTGCGCAGGGCGGCGAAAAACTGTTTTTT

V gene: TRBV9
D gene: -
J gene: TRBJ1-2
clone size: many
CDR3 protein: CASSVAGGYPYGYTF
CDR3 DNA: TGTGCCAGCAGCGTAGCCGGGGGCTATCCGTATGGCTACACCTTC